The clone carrying this TCR beta chain was recorded a few times. PCR primers comprised 60 Vbeta and 13 Jbeta primers. Using immunoSEQ multiplex PCR, the repertoire was profiled, and TCRdb retains in-frame clones only, with some absent. This sample has about 120,000 clones, with over 8% found just once. Looked up from germline, CDR1 is MGHRA and CDR2 is YSYEKL. The CDR3 extends over 16 amino acids. V gave up 0 bases and J gave up 0 bases, with 9 bases separating them. This specimen belongs to a study of cytomegalovirus exposure and HLA in healthy donors. The sample consisted of PBMCs. The source of this sequence is a man aged 25-40 years in good health and CMV-seronegative. The rearrangement uses TRBV4-1 and TRBJ1-5; the D gene is possibly TRBD1 (5 bases). The CDR3 here is CASSQEIGASNQPQHF. The CDR3 bases are TGCGCCAGCAGCCAAGAGATAGGGGCTAGCAATCAGCCCCAGCATTTT.